Listed below are T cell receptor beta chains from one sample, sequenced in a study of T-cell memory formation after mild COVID-19. TCRdb called the 5' RACE reads again in MiXCR, with one record for every CDR3 protein. The profile shows tens of thousands of distinct CDR3 sequences, more than 8% of them singletons. The sample consisted of PBMCs or a T cell subset sorted from them (not recorded which). The receptors were sampled from a man aged 18 to 30 who had mild COVID-19 (a few samples of this study predate the infection). Cell type and time point are not known. Both conserved end residues are part of each CDR3. Fields, in order: D gene, V gene, clone size, J gene, CDR3 protein, CDR3 DNA. D genes are given only for firm matches. Some rows mark clone size as missing; the rest say once, few, many or name a class of expanded clone.

TRBD1	TRBV7-8	few	TRBJ2-3	CASSSDRGADTQYF	TGTGCCAGCAGCTCCGACAGGGGCGCCGATACGCAGTATTTT
.	TRBV4-2	.	TRBJ2-7	CASSLHSAGEQYF	TGTGCCAGCAGCCTCCACAGCGCAGGCGAGCAGTACTTC
TRBD1	TRBV5-5	many	TRBJ1-5	CASSPWDSSRTYSNQPQHF	TGTGCCAGCAGCCCTTGGGACAGTTCGAGGACATATAGCAATCAGCCCCAGCATTTT
.	TRBV27	.	TRBJ1-1	CASSPSRGGSTEAFF	TGTGCCAGCAGTCCCAGTCGGGGCGGGAGCACTGAAGCTTTCTTT
.	TRBV4-2	many	TRBJ2-7	CASSQEYAPSLSYEQYF	TGTGCCAGCAGCCAAGAATACGCACCCTCTCTTTCCTACGAGCAGTACTTC
TRBD1	TRBV6-2/TRBV6-3	.	TRBJ1-2	CASSHGTAYTF	TGTGCCAGCAGCCATGGGACAGCTTACACCTTC
.	TRBV5-1	many	TRBJ2-2	CASSLYGDATGELFF	TGCGCCAGCAGCTTGTACGGGGATGCGACCGGGGAGCTGTTTTTT
.	TRBV5-1	many	TRBJ2-7	CASSLEPRTYEQYF	TGCGCCAGCAGCTTGGAACCGCGGACCTACGAGCAGTACTTC
.	TRBV12-3/TRBV12-4	.	TRBJ1-1	CASSRAGMNTEAFF	TGTGCCAGCAGTCGAGCGGGAATGAACACTGAAGCTTTCTTT
TRBD2	TRBV12-3/TRBV12-4	once	TRBJ2-5	CASSPPSPAGTETQYF	TGTGCCAGCAGTCCCCCATCGCCAGCGGGGACGGAGACCCAGTACTTC
.	TRBV7-2	few	TRBJ1-6	CASSPTRGDSPLHF	TGTGCCAGCAGCCCCACCCGGGGGGACTCACCCCTCCACTTT
.	TRBV10-2	.	TRBJ2-1	CASWKDGGAEMNEQFF	TGCGCCAGCTGGAAGGACGGGGGCGCGGAGATGAATGAGCAGTTCTTC
TRBD2	TRBV7-3	few	TRBJ2-2	CASSLSAGGITGELFF	TGTGCCAGCAGCTTATCTGCGGGGGGGATAACCGGGGAGCTGTTTTTT
.	TRBV7-2	few	TRBJ2-1	CASRRIANEQFF	TGTGCCAGCAGGAGAATAGCCAATGAGCAGTTCTTC
.	TRBV2	few	TRBJ1-2	CASRGDTENYGYTF	TGTGCCAGCAGGGGGGACACTGAAAACTATGGCTACACCTTC
.	TRBV7-3	.	TRBJ2-6	CASSPSHSGANVLTF	TGTGCCAGCAGCCCTAGTCACTCTGGGGCCAACGTCCTGACTTTC
.	TRBV5-1	.	TRBJ1-1	CASSSSGYTEAFF	TGCGCCAGCAGCTCCTCAGGGTACACTGAAGCTTTCTTT
.	TRBV5-1	.	TRBJ2-3	CASSIGDTTDTQYF	TGCGCCAGCAGCATAGGGGATACCACAGATACGCAGTATTTT
.	TRBV12-3/TRBV12-4	few	TRBJ2-5	CASSLAWAGLQETQYF	TGTGCCAGCAGTTTAGCCTGGGCGGGGCTCCAAGAGACCCAGTACTTC
.	TRBV3-2	.	TRBJ2-1	CASSQGWINNEQFF	TGTGCCAGCAGCCAAGGATGGATCAACAATGAGCAGTTCTTC